These T cell receptor beta chains were read from a single sample in a study of T cell changes during pregnancy in multiple sclerosis. This table comes from immunoSEQ multiplex PCR, and its TCRdb copy is limited to in-frame clones, with some not included. The top ten clones hold about 1.5% of a sample with 55,000 to 70,000 clones, 92% of them seen once. The sequenced sample was peripheral blood, obtained in the second trimester of pregnancy. These receptors were obtained from a female donor in good health, enrolled as a control in a pregnancy study. Each CDR3 is given with its conserved first and last residue. D genes are given only for firm matches. Clone size is not always given. Where it is, it says once, few, many or a class for expanded clones.

clone size	V gene	D gene	J gene	CDR3 DNA	CDR3 protein
NA	TRBV6-5	NA	TRBJ1-6	TGTGCCAGCAGTACCCTTCGACAGCCTAATTCACCCCTCCACTTT	CASSTLRQPNSPLHF
NA	TRBV5-1	NA	TRBJ2-7	TGCGCCAGCAGCTTGGGACAGGTCGGATACGAGCAGTACTTC	CASSLGQVGYEQYF
NA	TRBV9	NA	TRBJ1-1	TGTGCCAGCAGCCTAAAGGGGGGGACTGAAGCTTTCTTT	CASSLKGGTEAFF
NA	TRBV5-4	TRBD2	TRBJ2-6	TGTGCCAGCAACGGGACTAGCGGCAGCTCTGGGGCCAACGTCCTGACTTTC	CASNGTSGSSGANVLTF
NA	TRBV5-1	NA	TRBJ1-1	TGCGCCAGCAGCTTGGGATCAGGGAACACTGAAGCTTTCTTT	CASSLGSGNTEAFF
NA	TRBV6-1	TRBD1	TRBJ2-7	TGTGCCAGCAGTGAAGCGGGCAGGGGGCATGAGCAGTACTTC	CASSEAGRGHEQYF
NA	TRBV29-1	TRBD2	TRBJ2-1	TGCAGCGTTGAATTTCTCCTAGCGGGATTGGGTGAGCAGTTCTTC	CSVEFLLAGLGEQFF
NA	TRBV27	NA	TRBJ2-3	TGTGCCAGCAGTTTATTTCCGGAGAGTTCAGATACGCAGTATTTT	CASSLFPESSDTQYF
NA	TRBV11-2	NA	TRBJ1-6	TGTGCCAGCAGCTTTGCCAGCTATAATTCACCCCTCCACTTT	CASSFASYNSPLHF
NA	TRBV7-9	NA	TRBJ2-5	TGTGCCAGCAGCCACGGAACTAGTAGTTTCCGAGAGACCCAGTACTTC	CASSHGTSSFRETQYF
NA	TRBV28	TRBD2	TRBJ2-5	TGTGCCAGCAGTGTCGGGACTAGCGGGAGGTGGGAGACCCAGTACTTC	CASSVGTSGRWETQYF
once	TRBV7-9	NA	TRBJ2-2	TGTGCCAGCAGGCAAGGACTCAACACCGGGGAGCTGTTTTTT	CASRQGLNTGELFF
NA	TRBV28	NA	TRBJ2-7	TGTGCCAGCAGTTTATATGCAGGGGCAAGGGGCGAGCAGTACTTC	CASSLYAGARGEQYF
NA	TRBV30	NA	TRBJ2-1	TGTGCCTGGGGCCGGGGGAATAGTGAGCAGTTCTTC	CAWGRGNSEQFF
NA	TRBV7-2	NA	TRBJ2-5	TGTGCCAGCAGCTTAACTAAGGAAGAGACCCAGTACTTC	CASSLTKEETQYF
NA	TRBV4-1	NA	TRBJ1-1	TGCGCCAGCAGCCAAGATTTGAAATCGGCAGGTCAACCGGGGACTGAAGCTTTCTTT	CASSQDLKSAGQPGTEAFF
NA	TRBV29-1	TRBD1	TRBJ2-7	TGCAGCTATGAGGTGGGGGGACAGGGGGCCTACGAGCAGTACTTC	CSYEVGGQGAYEQYF
few	TRBV12-5	NA	TRBJ1-2	TGTGCTAGTGGTTTCCCGCCCAACAGGTCCTTGGATGGCTACACCTTC	CASGFPPNRSLDGYTF
NA	TRBV4-2	NA	TRBJ2-5	TGTGCCAGCAGCCACGCCGGGACAAGGGGTGTGGAGACCCAGTACTTC	CASSHAGTRGVETQYF
NA	TRBV5-1	NA	TRBJ2-7	TGCGCCAGCAGCTTAGGACAGTCCTACGAGCAGTACTTC	CASSLGQSYEQYF
NA	TRBV18	NA	TRBJ1-1	TGTGCCAGCTCACCGCCCGGGATGAACACTGAAGCTTTCTTT	CASSPPGMNTEAFF
NA	TRBV28	TRBD1	TRBJ2-7	TGTGCCAGCAGAGCCCCCGGGACAGGGGTTCGCGAGCAGTACTTC	CASRAPGTGVREQYF
NA	TRBV18	TRBD2	TRBJ2-1	TGTGCCAGCTCACCACCTCGTAGCGGGAGTATCCACAATGAGCAGTTCTTC	CASSPPRSGSIHNEQFF
NA	TRBV28	TRBD1	TRBJ2-1	TGTGCCAGCACCCCACCGGGACAGGGCAAATCCTACAATGAGCAGTTCTTC	CASTPPGQGKSYNEQFF
NA	TRBV2	TRBD2	TRBJ2-7	TGTGCCAGCAGTGACCCAGAAGCGGGGCACTACGAGCAGTACTTC	CASSDPEAGHYEQYF
NA	TRBV10-2	TRBD2	TRBJ2-1	TGCGCCAGCAGCCCCGGGCTAGCGGGAAGTGAGCAGTTCTTC	CASSPGLAGSEQFF
NA	TRBV9	NA	TRBJ1-1	TGTGCCAGCAGCGTGACAGTTCCCGCTACTGAAGCTTTCTTT	CASSVTVPATEAFF
NA	TRBV28	TRBD1	TRBJ1-6	TGTGTCAGCCGACCGGGACAGGGGATTTCACCCCTCCACTTT	CVSRPGQGISPLHF
NA	TRBV5-8	TRBD1	TRBJ1-1	TGTGCCAGCAGCTTCCTACAGGGGGCATGGAACACTGAAGCTTTCTTT	CASSFLQGAWNTEAFF
NA	TRBV7-2	TRBD1	TRBJ1-1	TGTGCCAGCAGCTTTGGACAGGTGAACACTGAAGCTTTCTTT	CASSFGQVNTEAFF
NA	TRBV30	TRBD2	TRBJ2-7	TGTGCCTGGAGTGTCGGGACTAGCGGGGGATCCTACGAGCAGTACTTC	CAWSVGTSGGSYEQYF
NA	TRBV5-4	TRBD1	TRBJ1-2	TGTGCCAGCAGCCTCGGACAGGGGGCGTACAGAGGCTACACCTTC	CASSLGQGAYRGYTF
NA	TRBV28	TRBD1	TRBJ1-3	TGTGCCAGCAGAAAAGACAGGGGAGACACCATATATTTT	CASRKDRGDTIYF
once	TRBV18	NA	TRBJ2-1	TGTGCCAGCTCCGGGACCTACAATGAGCAGTTCTTC	CASSGTYNEQFF
NA	TRBV5-4	TRBD2	TRBJ2-7	TGTGCCAGCAGCTTGGATAGCGGGGAGGGCTACGAGCAGTACTTC	CASSLDSGEGYEQYF
once	TRBV28	NA	TRBJ2-3	TGTGCCAGCAGTGGACTTACAGATACGCAGTATTTT	CASSGLTDTQYF
NA	TRBV15	TRBD2	TRBJ2-1	TGTGCCACCAGCAGAGAGGGACTAGCGGGAACCCATTACTCCTACAATGAGCAGTTCTTC	CATSREGLAGTHYSYNEQFF
NA	TRBV4-2	NA	TRBJ2-4	TGTGCCAGCAGCCAAGAGAGGGACTGGGAAAACATTCAGTACTTC	CASSQERDWENIQYF
once	TRBV25-1	NA	TRBJ2-7	TGTGCCAGCAGTGTGGGGGGACTCTACGAGCAGTACTTC	CASSVGGLYEQYF
few	TRBV21-1	NA	TRBJ1-1	TGTGCCAGGACAGGGAACACTGAAGCTTTCTTT	CARTGNTEAFF
NA	TRBV11-2	NA	TRBJ1-2	TGTGCCAGCAGCTTCGGAGACTATGGCTACACCTTC	CASSFGDYGYTF
NA	TRBV2	TRBD2	TRBJ2-7	TGTGCCAGCAGTTCTGGACTAGGTCCCTACGAGCAGTACTTC	CASSSGLGPYEQYF
NA	TRBV9	NA	TRBJ2-7	TGTGCCAGCAGCGGCGACACCTACGAGCAGTACTTC	CASSGDTYEQYF
NA	TRBV5-4	TRBD2	TRBJ2-1	TGTGCCAGCAGCTTGGTAGCGGGGGTCCCCTACAATGAGCAGTTCTTC	CASSLVAGVPYNEQFF
NA	TRBV6-1	TRBD1	TRBJ2-2	TGTGCCAGCAGGGGGGGACAGGGTGACACCGGGGAGCTGTTTTTT	CASRGGQGDTGELFF
NA	TRBV6-4	TRBD2	TRBJ2-3	TGTGCCAGCAGTGACACGGCGGGAGGGAATGCAGATACGCAGTATTTT	CASSDTAGGNADTQYF
NA	TRBV5-1	TRBD1	TRBJ2-5	TGCGCCAGCAGCCCTACAATCACAGGGGTAGAGACCCAGTACTTC	CASSPTITGVETQYF
NA	TRBV6-5	TRBD2	TRBJ2-7	TGTGCCAGCAGCGGATTCGGGGGGACGACCTACGAGCAGTACTTC	CASSGFGGTTYEQYF
NA	TRBV2	TRBD1	TRBJ2-1	TGTGCCAGCAGTAAAGCAGGGGGCAATGAGCAGTTCTTC	CASSKAGGNEQFF
NA	TRBV5-4	NA	TRBJ2-3	TGTGCCAGCAGCTCGACTAGAAGAGAGGATACGCAGTATTTT	CASSSTRREDTQYF
NA	TRBV7-9	NA	TRBJ1-4	TGTGCCAGCAGCTCCTTCAACAGGGAGCCGGATGAAAAACTGTTTTTT	CASSSFNREPDEKLFF
NA	TRBV4-2	TRBD2	TRBJ2-2	TGTGCCAGCAGCCAAGGTGGACTAGCGGGAGACACCGGGGAGCTGTTTTTT	CASSQGGLAGDTGELFF
NA	TRBV5-6	NA	TRBJ2-7	TGTGCCAGCAGCCTAGGGACATTCAGGTACGAGCAGTACTTC	CASSLGTFRYEQYF
NA	TRBV6-1	TRBD2	TRBJ2-7	TGTGCCAGCAGTGACCCGGGGGGGCTTACCTACGAGCAGTACTTC	CASSDPGGLTYEQYF
NA	TRBV14	TRBD1	TRBJ1-2	TGTGCCAGCAGCAGGGGGCCCGGGACGCTATCTAACTATGGCTACACCTTC	CASSRGPGTLSNYGYTF
NA	TRBV27	NA	TRBJ2-5	TGTGCCAGCAGTTTAGATGGGAGAGGAGAGACCCAGTACTTC	CASSLDGRGETQYF
NA	TRBV19	TRBD2	TRBJ2-5	TGTGCCAGTAGGGAGCGGGAGCGGGGAGAGACCCAGTACTTC	CASRERERGETQYF
NA	TRBV27	TRBD1	TRBJ1-2	TGTGCCACCTCCTGGACAGGGCTCTATGGCTACACCTTC	CATSWTGLYGYTF